The entry below gives a single T cell receptor (beta chain) sequence along with its context. Looked up from germline, CDR1 is SNHLY and CDR2 is FYNNEI. The CDR3 loop spans 11 amino acids. The ends were cut back, 8 bases at V and 4 bases at J, with 6 bases in the middle. Study processing details: Quantification of nucleated cells was approximated via reference gene primer amplification. Some clones are missing from TCRdb's copy, which holds only in-frame ones; the method was immunoSEQ multiplex PCR. V, J and clone size reflect that table, while D and trimming were determined from the DNA. Of some 270,000 clones in the sample, about 82% are singletons; the top ten hold 5.5% to 6%. These data come from a study of blood T cell repertoires in COVID-19. Study background: PBMCs, B-cell-depleted T cells, or T cells were the source of the cDNA or gDNA that made up the material.

V usage is TRBV2 and J usage is TRBJ1-3, with a possible D match to TRBD1 (5 bases). Sequenced: peripheral blood. The sequence derives from a woman older than 75 with COVID-19, enrolled during active disease. CDR3 region: CASGAGNTIYF. Here the CDR3 DNA reads TGTGCCAGCGGGGCCGGAAACACCATATATTTT.